This T cell receptor beta chain was identified in a study of vaccination and CD4 T cells after COVID-19. Notes on this clonotype: At one boundary the junction diverges from the germline segment, which might be a read error.

Each CDR3 protein is one row after TCRdb ran MiXCR on the PCR reads. The sample shows 20,000 to 30,000 distinct CDR3 sequences, 51% of them seen only once. The sequenced sample was CD4+ T cells from blood, obtained before SARS-CoV-2 vaccination. This clonotype was sampled from a human donor who had recovered from COVID-19.

CDR3: CASRRGLADQETQYF. For the CDR3, the DNA is TGTGCTAGCAGGAGAGGACTAGCGGATCAAGAGACCCAGTACTTC. The chain links TRBV7-7 to TRBJ2-5, with 10 bases matching TRBD2. The germline gives CDR1 SSHAT, CDR2 FNYEAQ (reference sequence). This CDR3 is built from 15 residues.